These T cell receptor beta chains were read from a single sample in a study of T cell responses to AZD1222 COVID-19 vaccine. Assay used: immunoSEQ multiplex PCR; TCRdb lists only in-frame clones, some missing. Of 110,000 or so clones listed, around 90% are singletons. This specimen consisted of peripheral blood, obtained on day 0 of MenACWY control vaccination. The receptors derive from an adult in good health. Each CDR3 is given with its conserved first and last residue. Not all rows give a size; the values are once, few, many and, for expanded clones, a class.

TRBJ1-3	TRBV15	.	CATSEPQGGNTIYF
TRBJ2-5	TRBV6-5	.	CASSPAGTIRIWYF
TRBJ2-3	TRBV6-4	.	CASSVLGQGADTQYF
TRBJ1-3	TRBV19	.	CASSPIDRSSGNTIYF
TRBJ2-1	TRBV9	.	CASSLRPDNEQFF
TRBJ1-5	TRBV27	.	CASADGNQPQHF
TRBJ1-2	TRBV28	once	CASSGTTIYGYTF
TRBJ1-4	TRBV27	.	CASSLGRGLGNEKLFF
TRBJ2-1	TRBV4-3	.	CASSQEPLGHEQFF
TRBJ2-1	TRBV19	.	CASSMEGNEQFF
TRBJ1-2	TRBV7-3	.	CASSTNGGVGTNYGYTF
TRBJ1-3	TRBV11-2	.	CASSFGPTGNTIYF
TRBJ2-3	TRBV7-9	.	CASSTTGGRTDTQYF
TRBJ1-2	TRBV15	few	CATSRAWTGRYGYTF
TRBJ2-1	TRBV24-1	.	CATSDLWTRSYNEQFF
TRBJ1-6	TRBV28	.	CASRYAPTDYNSPLHF